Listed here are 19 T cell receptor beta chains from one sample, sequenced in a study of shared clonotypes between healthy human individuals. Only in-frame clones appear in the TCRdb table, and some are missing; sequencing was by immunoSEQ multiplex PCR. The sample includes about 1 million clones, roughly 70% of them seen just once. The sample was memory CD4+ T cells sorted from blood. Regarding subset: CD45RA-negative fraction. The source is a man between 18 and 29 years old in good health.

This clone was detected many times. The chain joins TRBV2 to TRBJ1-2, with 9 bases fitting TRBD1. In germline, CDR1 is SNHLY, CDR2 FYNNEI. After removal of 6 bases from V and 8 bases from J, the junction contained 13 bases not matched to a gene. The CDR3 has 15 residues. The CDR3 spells CASRWTGDGSGGYTF. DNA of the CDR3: TGTGCCAGCAGGTGGACAGGGGATGGATCAGGAGGCTACACCTTC.

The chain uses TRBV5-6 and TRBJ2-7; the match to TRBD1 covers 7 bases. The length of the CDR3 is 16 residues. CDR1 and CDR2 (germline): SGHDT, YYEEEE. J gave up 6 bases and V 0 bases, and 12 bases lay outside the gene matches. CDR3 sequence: CASSLGAGSGGREQYF. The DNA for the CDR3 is TGTGCCAGCAGCTTGGGAGCCGGATCAGGGGGACGCGAGCAGTACTTC.

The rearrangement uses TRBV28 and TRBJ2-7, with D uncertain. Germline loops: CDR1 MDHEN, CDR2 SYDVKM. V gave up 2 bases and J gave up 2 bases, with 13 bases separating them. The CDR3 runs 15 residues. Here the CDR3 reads CASSLDPYRAYEQYF. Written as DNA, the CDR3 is TGTGCCAGCAGTTTAGATCCGTACCGAGCCTACGAGCAGTACTTC.

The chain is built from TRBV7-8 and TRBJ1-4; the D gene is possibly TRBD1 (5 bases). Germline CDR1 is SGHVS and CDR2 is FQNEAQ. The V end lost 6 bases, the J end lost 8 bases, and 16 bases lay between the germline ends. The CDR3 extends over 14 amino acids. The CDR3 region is CASSHTGTGEKLFF. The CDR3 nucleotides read TGTGCCAGCAGTCACACCGGGACTGGGGAAAAACTGTTTTTT.

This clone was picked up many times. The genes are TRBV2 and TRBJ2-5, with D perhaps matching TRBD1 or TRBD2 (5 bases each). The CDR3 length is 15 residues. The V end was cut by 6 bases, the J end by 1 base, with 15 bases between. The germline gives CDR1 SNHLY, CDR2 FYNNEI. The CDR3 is CASRAWEGTQETQYF. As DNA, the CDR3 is TGTGCCAGCAGAGCCTGGGAAGGGACCCAAGAGACCCAGTACTTC.

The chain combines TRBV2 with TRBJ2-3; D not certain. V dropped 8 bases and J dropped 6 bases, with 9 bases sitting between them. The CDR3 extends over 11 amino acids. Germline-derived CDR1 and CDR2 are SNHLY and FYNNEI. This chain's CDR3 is CASGYTDTQYF. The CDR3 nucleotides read TGTGCCAGCGGTTATACGGATACGCAGTATTTT.

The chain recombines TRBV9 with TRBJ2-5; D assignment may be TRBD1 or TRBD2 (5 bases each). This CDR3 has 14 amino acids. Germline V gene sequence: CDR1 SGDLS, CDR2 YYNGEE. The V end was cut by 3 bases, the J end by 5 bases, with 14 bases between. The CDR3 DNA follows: TGTGCCAGCAGCGCGAAAGGGACGTGGGAGACCCAGTACTTC. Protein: CASSAKGTWETQYF. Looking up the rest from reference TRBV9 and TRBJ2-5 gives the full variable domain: DSGVTQTPKHLITATGQRVTLRCSPRSGDLSVYWYQQSLDQGLQFLIQYYNGEERAKGNILERFSAQQFPDLHSELNLSSLELGDSALYFCASSAKGTWETQYFGPGTRLLVL.

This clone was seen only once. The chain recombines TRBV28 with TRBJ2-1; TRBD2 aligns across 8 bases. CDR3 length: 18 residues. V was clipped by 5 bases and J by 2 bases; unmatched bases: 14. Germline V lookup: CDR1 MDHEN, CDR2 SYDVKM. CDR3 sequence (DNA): TGTGCCAGCAGTGGGGTGTTGGCGGGGGGAGGTCCCTACAATGAGCAGTTCTTC. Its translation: CASSGVLAGGGPYNEQFF.

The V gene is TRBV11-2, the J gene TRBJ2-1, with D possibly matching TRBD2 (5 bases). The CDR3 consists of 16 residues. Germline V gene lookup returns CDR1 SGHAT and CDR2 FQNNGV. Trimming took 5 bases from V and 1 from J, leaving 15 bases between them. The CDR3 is CASSVSGSHSYNEQFF. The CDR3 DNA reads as TGTGCCAGCAGCGTAAGCGGTTCTCATTCCTACAATGAGCAGTTCTTC. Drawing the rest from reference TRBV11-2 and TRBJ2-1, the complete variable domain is EAGVAQSPRYKIIEKRQSVAFWCNPISGHATLYWYQQILGQGPKLLIQFQNNGVVDDSQLPKDRFSAERLKGVDSTLKIQPAKLEDSAVYLCASSVSGSHSYNEQFFGPGTRLTVL.

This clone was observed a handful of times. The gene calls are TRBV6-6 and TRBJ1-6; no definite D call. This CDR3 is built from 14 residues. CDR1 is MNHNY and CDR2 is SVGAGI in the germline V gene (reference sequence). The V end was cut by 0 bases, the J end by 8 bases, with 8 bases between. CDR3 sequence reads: CASSYSTSYSPLHF. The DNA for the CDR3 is TGTGCCAGCAGTTACTCGACCTCGTATTCACCCCTCCACTTT.

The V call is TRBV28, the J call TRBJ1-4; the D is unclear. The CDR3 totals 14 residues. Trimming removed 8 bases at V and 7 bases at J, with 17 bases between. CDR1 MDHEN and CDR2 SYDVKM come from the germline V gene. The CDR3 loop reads CASHPNSAFEKLFF. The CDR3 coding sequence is TGTGCCAGCCATCCTAATTCAGCGTTTGAAAAACTGTTTTTT.

The CDR3 loop is CASMWGVWNTGELFF. DNA of the CDR3: TGTGCCAGCATGTGGGGGGTGTGGAACACCGGGGAGCTGTTTTTT. The chain employs TRBV6-1 and TRBJ2-2; maybe TRBD2 (6 bases). In germline, CDR1 is MNHNS, CDR2 SASEGT. The CDR3 length is 15 residues. Trimming removed 7 bases at V and 1 base at J, with 13 bases between.

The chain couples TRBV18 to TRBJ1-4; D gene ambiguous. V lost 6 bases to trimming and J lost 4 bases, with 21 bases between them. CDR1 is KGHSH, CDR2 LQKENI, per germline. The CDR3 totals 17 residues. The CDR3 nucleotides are TGTGCCAGCTCGTCGAACGGCGGGAGGACGGTTAATGAAAAACTGTTTTTT. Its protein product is CASSSNGGRTVNEKLFF.

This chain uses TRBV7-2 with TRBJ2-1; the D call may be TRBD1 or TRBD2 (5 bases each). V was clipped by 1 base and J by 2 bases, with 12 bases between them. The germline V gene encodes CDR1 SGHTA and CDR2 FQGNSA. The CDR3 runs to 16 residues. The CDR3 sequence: CASSLGMGVTYNEQFF. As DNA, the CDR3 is TGTGCCAGCAGCTTAGGAATGGGGGTGACCTACAATGAGCAGTTCTTC.

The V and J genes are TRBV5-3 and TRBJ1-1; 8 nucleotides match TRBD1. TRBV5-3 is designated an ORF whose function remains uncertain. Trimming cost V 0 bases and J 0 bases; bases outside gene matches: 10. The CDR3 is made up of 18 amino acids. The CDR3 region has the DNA TGTGCCAGAAGCTTGGGAAATTCGGGACAGGACATGAACACTGAAGCTTTCTTT. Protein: CARSLGNSGQDMNTEAFF.

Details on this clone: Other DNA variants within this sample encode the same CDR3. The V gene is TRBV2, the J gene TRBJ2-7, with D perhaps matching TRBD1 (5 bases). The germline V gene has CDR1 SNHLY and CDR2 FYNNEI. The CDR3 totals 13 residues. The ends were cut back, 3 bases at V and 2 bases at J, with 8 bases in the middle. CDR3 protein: CASSDQGTYEQYF. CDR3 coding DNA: TGTGCCAGCAGTGATCAGGGTACCTACGAGCAGTACTTC.

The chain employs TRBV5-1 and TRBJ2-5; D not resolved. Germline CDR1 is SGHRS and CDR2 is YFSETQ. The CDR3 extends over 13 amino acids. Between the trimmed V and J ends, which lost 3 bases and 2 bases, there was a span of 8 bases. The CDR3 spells CASSWAVQETQYF. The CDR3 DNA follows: TGCGCCAGCAGCTGGGCAGTACAAGAGACCCAGTACTTC.

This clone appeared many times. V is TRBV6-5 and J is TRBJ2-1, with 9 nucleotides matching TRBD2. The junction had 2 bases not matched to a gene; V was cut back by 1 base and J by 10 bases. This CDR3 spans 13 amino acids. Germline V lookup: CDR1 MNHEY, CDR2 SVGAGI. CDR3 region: CASSYLSGGEQFF. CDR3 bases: TGTGCCAGCAGTTACTTAAGCGGGGGGGAGCAGTTCTTC.

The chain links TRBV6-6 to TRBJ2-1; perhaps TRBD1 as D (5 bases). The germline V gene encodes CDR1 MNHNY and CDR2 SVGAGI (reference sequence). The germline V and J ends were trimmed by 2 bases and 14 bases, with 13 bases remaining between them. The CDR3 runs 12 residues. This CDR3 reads CASSYGQGAEFF. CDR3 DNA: TGTGCCAGCAGTTACGGGCAGGGCGCCGAGTTCTTC.